These 6 T cell receptor beta chains originate from one sample sequenced in a study of T cell responses to AZD1222 COVID-19 vaccine. Libraries were prepared by immunoSEQ multiplex PCR; TCRdb keeps only in-frame clonotypes and omits some of them. Of about 120,000 clones in the sample, roughly 88% are singletons; the top ten hold about 4.3%. The sample was peripheral blood, taken on day 0 of MenACWY control vaccination. The receptors were gathered from an adult in good health.

V is TRBV7-9 and J is TRBJ1-5, with D possibly being TRBD1 (5 bases). This CDR3 has 16 amino acids. The V gene's germline CDR1 is SEHNR and CDR2 FQNEAQ (reference sequence). V lost 1 base and J 1 base, leaving 11 bases between the germline ends. The CDR3 DNA reads as TGTGCCAGCAGCTTAGGGGTTGGGGGGAGCAATCAGCCCCAGCATTTT. It yields the protein CASSLGVGGSNQPQHF.

The rearrangement links TRBV19 to TRBJ2-1; 10 nucleotides match TRBD1. The CDR3 runs to 14 residues. CDR1 LNHDA and CDR2 SQIVND come from the germline V gene (reference sequence). Trimming removed 5 bases from V and 8 bases from J; junction bases left unmatched: 6. Here the CDR3 reads CASSPRDRGYEQFF. The CDR3 DNA reads TGTGCCAGTAGTCCCCGGGACAGGGGATATGAGCAGTTCTTC.

The rearrangement links TRBV30 to TRBJ1-1, with no clear D. CDR3 size: 12 residues. V was cut by 4 bases and J by 2 bases, with 8 bases left in between. Per germline, CDR1 GTSNPN and CDR2 SVGIG (reference sequence). The CDR3 reads CAWTKGNTEAFF. The CDR3 region has the DNA TGTGCCTGGACGAAGGGAAACACTGAAGCTTTCTTT.

The gene calls are TRBV5-8 and TRBJ2-5; 8 bases align to TRBD1. Germline V gene lookup returns CDR1 SGHTS and CDR2 YDEGEE. The CDR3 consists of 16 residues. V dropped 3 bases and J dropped 4; count of bases not matched to a gene: 11. The CDR3 DNA sequence: TGTGCCAGCAGCTCGGACAGGGTGGCACTTAGAGAGACCCAGTACTTC. This encodes CASSSDRVALRETQYF. The variable domain in full, completed from reference TRBV5-8 and TRBJ2-5, reads EAGVTQSPTHLIKTRGQQATLRCSPISGHTSVYWYQQALGLGLQFLLWYDEGEERNRGNFPPRFSGRQFPNYSSELNVNALELEDSALYLCASSSDRVALRETQYFGPGTRLLVL.

This clone was observed a single time. The genes are TRBV3-1 (or the pseudogene TRBV3-2) and TRBJ2-3; D is perhaps TRBD2 (7 bases). The germline CDR1 and CDR2 sequences are LGHDT and YNNKEL (reference sequence). The CDR3 is made up of 15 amino acids. Trimming cost V 4 bases and J 5 bases, with 16 bases left between them. The CDR3 loop is CASSRGGADQDTQYF. The CDR3 bases are TGTGCCAGCAGCCGGGGGGGGGCTGATCAAGATACGCAGTATTTT.

This chain uses TRBV7-2 with TRBJ2-2; 7 bases are shared with TRBD2. Germline V gene sequence: CDR1 SGHTA, CDR2 FQGNSA. CDR3 length: 14 residues. V dropped 5 bases and J dropped 3; count of bases not matched to a gene: 3. The CDR3 nucleotides are TGTGCCAGCAGCCGGGGACTATACACCGGGGAGCTGTTTTTT. Protein: CASSRGLYTGELFF.